The 5 T cell receptor beta chains below were found in one sample sequenced in a study of blood T cell repertoires in COVID-19. Profiling relied on immunoSEQ multiplex PCR, and the TCRdb table lists in-frame clones only, not all of them. The repertoire holds fewer than 150,000 clones, with less than 85% as singletons. Sequencing was carried out using peripheral blood. The receptors come from a human donor in a cohort sampled during active COVID-19.

The chain links TRBV19 to TRBJ1-2; TRBD1 agrees at 7 bases. This CDR3 has 14 amino acids. V was pared by 4 bases and J by 4 bases, with 6 bases of the junction left unmatched. Germline assignment: CDR1 LNHDA and CDR2 SQIVND (reference sequence). The CDR3 protein is CASSRQGFGYGYTF. As DNA, the CDR3 is TGTGCCAGTAGTAGACAGGGATTTGGCTATGGCTACACCTTC. Full variable domain (outside the CDR3, taken from reference TRBV19 and TRBJ1-2): DGGITQSPKYLFRKEGQNVTLSCEQNLNHDAMYWYRQDPGQGLRLIYYSQIVNDFQKGDIAEGYSVSREKKESFPLTVTSAQKNPTAFYLCASSRQGFGYGYTFGSGTRLTVV.

The J gene is TRBJ2-7, the V gene TRBV14; D gene unclear. The CDR3 totals 15 residues. The V end was cut by 5 bases, the J end by 2 bases, with 16 bases between. Germline CDR1 reads SGHDN; CDR2 reads FVKESK. The CDR3 here is CASSERPVLTYEQYF. For the CDR3, the DNA is TGTGCCAGCAGCGAGAGGCCAGTCCTAACCTACGAGCAGTACTTC.

The V and J genes are TRBV2 and TRBJ1-3, with D possibly matching TRBD1 (6 bases). From germline, CDR1 is SNHLY and CDR2 FYNNEI. The CDR3 is 17 residues long. V lost 8 bases and J 0 bases, leaving 20 bases between the germline ends. The CDR3 loop is CASRTGTNIPSGNTIYF. CDR3 coding DNA: TGTGCCAGCCGGACCGGGACAAATATACCCTCTGGAAACACCATATATTTT.

This chain joins TRBV6-6 and TRBJ2-5, with 7 positions matching TRBD2. The CDR3 is 17 residues long. The junction had 14 bases not matched to a gene; V was cut back by 5 bases and J by 2 bases. Germline V gene data show CDR1 as MNHNY and CDR2 as SVGAGI (reference sequence). CDR3 protein: CASSRGLTSGVQETQYF. The CDR3 coding sequence is TGTGCCAGCAGTCGAGGACTGACAAGCGGGGTTCAAGAGACCCAGTACTTC.

The chain recombines TRBV20-1 with TRBJ2-5, with D possibly being TRBD1 (5 bases). Germline assignment: CDR1 DFQATT and CDR2 SNEGSKA (reference sequence). Trimming left V 3 bases short and J 1 base short, with 9 bases between. The CDR3 spans 13 residues. CDR3 region: CSASQGFQETQYF. In DNA, the CDR3 is TGCAGTGCTAGTCAGGGTTTCCAAGAGACCCAGTACTTC.